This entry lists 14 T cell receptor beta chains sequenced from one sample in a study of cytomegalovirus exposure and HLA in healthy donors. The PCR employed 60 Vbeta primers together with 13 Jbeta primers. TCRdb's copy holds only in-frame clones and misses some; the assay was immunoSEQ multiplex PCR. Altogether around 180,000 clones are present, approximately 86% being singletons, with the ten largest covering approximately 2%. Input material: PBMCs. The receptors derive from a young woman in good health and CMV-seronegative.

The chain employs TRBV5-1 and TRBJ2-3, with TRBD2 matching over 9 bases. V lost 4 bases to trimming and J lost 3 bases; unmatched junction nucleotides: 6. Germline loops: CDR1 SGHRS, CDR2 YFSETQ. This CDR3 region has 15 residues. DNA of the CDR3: TGCGCCAGCAGCCCCGTAGCGGGGGTAACAGATACGCAGTATTTT. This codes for CASSPVAGVTDTQYF.

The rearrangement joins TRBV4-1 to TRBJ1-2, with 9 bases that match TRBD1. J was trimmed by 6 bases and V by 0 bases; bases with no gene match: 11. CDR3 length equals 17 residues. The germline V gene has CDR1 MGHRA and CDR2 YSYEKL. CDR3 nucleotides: TGCGCCAGCAGCCAAGATCCCTCGGGACAGGGTCCTCATGGCTACACCTTC. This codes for CASSQDPSGQGPHGYTF.

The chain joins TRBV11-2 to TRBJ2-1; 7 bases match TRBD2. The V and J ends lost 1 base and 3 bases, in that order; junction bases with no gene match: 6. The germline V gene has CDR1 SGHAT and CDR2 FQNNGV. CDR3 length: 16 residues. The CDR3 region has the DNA TGTGCCAGCAGCTTAGTAAGTGGGGGGGTCTACAATGAGCAGTTCTTC. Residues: CASSLVSGGVYNEQFF. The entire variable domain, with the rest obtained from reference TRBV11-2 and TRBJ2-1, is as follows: EAGVAQSPRYKIIEKRQSVAFWCNPISGHATLYWYQQILGQGPKLLIQFQNNGVVDDSQLPKDRFSAERLKGVDSTLKIQPAKLEDSAVYLCASSLVSGGVYNEQFFGPGTRLTVL.

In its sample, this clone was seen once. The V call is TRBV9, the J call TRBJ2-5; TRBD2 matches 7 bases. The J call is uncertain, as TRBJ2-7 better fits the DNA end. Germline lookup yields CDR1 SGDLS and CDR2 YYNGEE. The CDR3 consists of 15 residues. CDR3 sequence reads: CASSVGASGPYEQYF. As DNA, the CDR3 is TGTGCCAGCAGCGTAGGGGCTAGCGGCCCCTACGAGCAGTACTTC.

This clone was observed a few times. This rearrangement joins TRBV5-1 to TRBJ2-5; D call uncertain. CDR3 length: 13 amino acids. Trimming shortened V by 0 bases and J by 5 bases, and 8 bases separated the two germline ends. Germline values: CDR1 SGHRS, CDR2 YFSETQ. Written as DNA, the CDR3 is TGCGCCAGCAGCTTGGATATCCGGGAGACCCAGTACTTC. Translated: CASSLDIRETQYF.

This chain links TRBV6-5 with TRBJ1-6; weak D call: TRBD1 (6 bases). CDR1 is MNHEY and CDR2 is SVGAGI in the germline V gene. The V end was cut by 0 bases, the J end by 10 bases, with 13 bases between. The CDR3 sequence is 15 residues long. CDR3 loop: CASSYSDTQGSPLHF. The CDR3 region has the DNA TGTGCCAGCAGTTACTCGGACACTCAGGGGTCACCCCTCCACTTT.

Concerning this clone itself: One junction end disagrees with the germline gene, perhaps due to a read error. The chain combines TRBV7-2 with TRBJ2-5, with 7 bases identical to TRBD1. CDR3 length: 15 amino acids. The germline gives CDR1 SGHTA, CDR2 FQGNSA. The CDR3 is CASSLSQGFQQTQYF. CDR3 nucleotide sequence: TGTGCCAGCAGCCTCTCACAGGGGTTCCAACAGACCCAGTACTTC.

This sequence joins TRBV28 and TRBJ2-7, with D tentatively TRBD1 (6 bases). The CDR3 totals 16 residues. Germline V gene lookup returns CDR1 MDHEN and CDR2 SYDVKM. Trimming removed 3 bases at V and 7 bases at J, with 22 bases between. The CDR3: CASSLYAGQTLVEQYF. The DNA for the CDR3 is TGTGCCAGCAGTTTGTACGCTGGACAGACCCTGGTGGAGCAGTACTTC. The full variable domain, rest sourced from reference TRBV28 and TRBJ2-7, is DVKVTQSSRYLVKRTGEKVFLECVQDMDHENMFWYRQDPGLGLRLIYFSYDVKMKEKGDIPEGYSVSREKKERFSLILESASTNQTSMYLCASSLYAGQTLVEQYFGPGTRLTVT.

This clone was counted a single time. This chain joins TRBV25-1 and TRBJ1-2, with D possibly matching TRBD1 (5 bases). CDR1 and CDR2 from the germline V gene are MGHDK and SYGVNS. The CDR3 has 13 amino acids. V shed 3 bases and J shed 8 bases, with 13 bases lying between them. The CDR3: CASSEWQGGGYTF. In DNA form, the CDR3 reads TGTGCCAGCAGTGAGTGGCAGGGCGGCGGCTACACCTTC.

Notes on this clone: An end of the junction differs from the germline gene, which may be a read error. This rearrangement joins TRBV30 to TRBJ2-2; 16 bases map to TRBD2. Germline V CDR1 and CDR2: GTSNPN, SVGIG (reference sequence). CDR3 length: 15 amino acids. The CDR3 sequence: CAWRGTSGRAGGLFF. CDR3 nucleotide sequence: TGTGCCTGGAGGGGGACTAGCGGGAGGGCCGGGGGGCTGTTTTTT.

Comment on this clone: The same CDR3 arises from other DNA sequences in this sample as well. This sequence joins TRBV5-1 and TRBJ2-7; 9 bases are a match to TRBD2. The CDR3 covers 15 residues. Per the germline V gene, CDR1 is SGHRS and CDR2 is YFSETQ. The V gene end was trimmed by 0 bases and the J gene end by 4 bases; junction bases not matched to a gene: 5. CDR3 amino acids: CASSLGAGGPYEQYF. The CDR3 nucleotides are TGCGCCAGCAGCTTGGGGGCGGGAGGGCCTTACGAGCAGTACTTC.

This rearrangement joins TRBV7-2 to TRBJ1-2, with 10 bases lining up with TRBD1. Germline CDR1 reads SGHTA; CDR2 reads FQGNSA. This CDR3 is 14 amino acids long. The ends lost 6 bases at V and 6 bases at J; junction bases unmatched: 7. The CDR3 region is CASSSRQGADGYTF. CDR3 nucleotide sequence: TGTGCCAGCAGTAGCCGACAGGGGGCGGATGGCTACACCTTC.

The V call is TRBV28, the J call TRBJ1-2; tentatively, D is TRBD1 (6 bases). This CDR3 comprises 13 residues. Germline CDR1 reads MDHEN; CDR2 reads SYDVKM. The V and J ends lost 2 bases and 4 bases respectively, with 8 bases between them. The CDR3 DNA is TGTGCCAGCAGTTTACCAGGGGCCTATGGCTACACCTTC. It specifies CASSLPGAYGYTF.

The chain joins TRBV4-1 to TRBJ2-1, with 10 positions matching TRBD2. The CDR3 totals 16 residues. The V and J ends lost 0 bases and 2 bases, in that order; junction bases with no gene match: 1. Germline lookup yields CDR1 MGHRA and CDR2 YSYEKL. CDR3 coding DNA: TGCGCCAGCAGCCAAGATGGGACTAGCGCCTACAATGAGCAGTTCTTC. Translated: CASSQDGTSAYNEQFF.